This TCR beta chain was observed in a study of blood T cell repertoires in COVID-19 (TCRdb year 2020). For the study in its entirety: Samples from collaborators originated in the United States, Italy and Spain and spanned both the acute and convalescent phases of COVID-19. The prospective study material was composed of cDNA or gDNA derived from T cells, B-cell-depleted T cells, or PBMCs. The dataset comprised deeply sampled blood TCRbeta repertoires from subjects exposed to, actively infected with, or recovered from COVID-19. The repertoires were released in a freely available public database meant as a resource for research on the immune response to SARS-CoV-2. The samples were drawn from the first 160 participants of the ongoing ImmuneRACE study and from some 1,300 subjects provided by 6 global collaborators. Nearly every sample came with metadata listing a de-identified subject ID, COVID-19 status, age in years and sex. Where available, HLA class I and class II types were taken from metadata supplied by the sample provider and were not determined by assay-based typing. What the authors observed across the whole study: How much clinical and demographic metadata was included differed by source and by participant, and the metadata was provided uncurated.

V is pared back by 2 bases and J by 3 bases, with 9 bases lying between the germline termini. CDR1 and CDR2 are drawn from the germline V gene (reference sequence): SGHAT, FQDESV. The cysteine opens and the phenylalanine closes a CDR3 of 14 amino acids. Only CDR3 DNA remains: 42 bases, in frame from the first base. Remarks on this clone: The clone's antigen remains unknown. The record has no base qualities; no much larger clone is one base away.

Each collaborating institution followed its own protocols to collect whole blood in K2EDTA tubes. Collaborator samples were shipped for TCRbeta analysis as frozen whole blood, isolated PBMCs, or DNA extracted from either sample type. TCRbeta CDR3 regions were amplified from genomic DNA using the immunoSEQ Assay, a bias-controlled multiplex PCR. In the paper's pipeline: The number of nucleated cells in each sample was estimated by amplification of reference gene primers within the assay. To quantify the absolute abundance of each unique TCRbeta CDR3 rearrangement, sequence reads were collapsed and filtered. For each sample, productive Simpson clonality was calculated as the square root of Simpson's diversity index across productive rearrangements. What TCRdb holds here is the immuneACCESS table cut down to in-frame rearrangements. Part of the clones is not present; checked against another copy, under half of the missing clones reflect an unresolved V gene, and the others are unexplained. V, J and clone size are those of that table, while D and trimming were read from the DNA. The sample yields under 300,000 clones; around 86% were counted once. The ten largest make up about 4% of the sample.

The rearrangement combines TRBV11-1 with TRBJ2-3; a tentative D match to TRBD1 spans 6 bases. Material: peripheral blood. This TCR derives from a man between 18 and 35 years old with active or convalescent COVID-19. The DNA is TGTGCCAGCAGCTTATACCAGGGGACAGATACGCAGTATTTT. Its product reads: CASSLYQGTDTQYF.